The 31 T cell receptor beta chains reported below all come from one sample, sequenced in a study of cytomegalovirus exposure and HLA in healthy donors (dated by TCRdb to about 2017). The library came from the immunoSEQ multiplex PCR assay. The clones in this table, taken by TCRdb from immuneACCESS, are in-frame only. Not every clone is retained; where verified, under half of the shortfall comes from an unresolved V gene, and the cause of the rest is unknown. This sample gives 200,000 to 300,000 clones in total; more than 75% of them show up just once. 1.2% of the sample belongs to the ten largest clones. The sequencing sample was made of PBMCs. The receptors come from a woman in her thirties in good health and CMV-seropositive.

The V gene is TRBV5-8, the J gene TRBJ1-1; TRBD1 aligns across 9 bases. Unmatched junction bases numbered 3, after V lost 0 bases and J lost 6 bases. The germline CDR1 and CDR2 sequences are SGHTS and YDEGEE. The CDR3 length is 14 residues. CDR3 residues: CASSLAGQGSEAFF. In DNA, the CDR3 is TGTGCCAGCAGCTTGGCGGGACAGGGATCTGAAGCTTTCTTT.

The genes are TRBV7-8 and TRBJ2-5; unclear D gene. This CDR3 contains 14 residues. The V gene lost 5 bases and the J gene lost 5 bases, with 15 bases spanning the gap. Germline assignment: CDR1 SGHVS and CDR2 FQNEAQ. Written as DNA, the CDR3 is TGTGCCAGCAGCAAAGAAGACGGGTACGAGACCCAGTACTTC. Translation gives CASSKEDGYETQYF. Based on the CDR3 plus reference TRBV7-8 and TRBJ2-5, the full variable domain is GAGVSQSPRYKVAKRGQDVALRCDPISGHVSLFWYQQALGQGPEFLTYFQNEAQLDKSGLPSDRFFAERPEGSVSTLKIQRTQQEDSAVYLCASSKEDGYETQYFGPGTRLLVL.

This clone was seen a handful of times. The chain recombines TRBV7-3 with TRBJ2-3, with D perhaps matching TRBD2 (5 bases). Germline V CDR1 and CDR2: SGHTA, FQGTGA. The V end was cut by 5 bases, the J end by 6 bases, with 12 bases between. The CDR3 runs 13 residues. The DNA of the CDR3 is TGTGCCAGCAGCATTCTCCCGGGGGATACGCAGTATTTT. Its translation: CASSILPGDTQYF.

This chain connects TRBV4-1 to TRBJ1-1; 7 nucleotides align to TRBD1. V lost 1 base and J lost 1; bases outside the gene matches: 6. The CDR3 spans 16 residues. The germline V gene has CDR1 MGHRA and CDR2 YSYEKL. The CDR3 region is CASSQGRQGGNTEAFF. DNA of the CDR3: TGCGCCAGCAGCCAAGGCCGACAGGGCGGGAACACTGAAGCTTTCTTT.

The V gene is TRBV4-1, the J gene TRBJ2-3; TRBD1 matches 7 bases. Germline values: CDR1 MGHRA, CDR2 YSYEKL. Trimming at V came to 2 bases and at J to 6 bases, leaving 8 bases not matched to a gene. The CDR3 has 15 amino acids. For the CDR3, the DNA is TGCGCCAGCAGCCAAATACAGGGGTCAGGGGATACGCAGTATTTT. Translation: CASSQIQGSGDTQYF.

The chain employs TRBV21-1 and TRBJ2-7; TRBD1 is taken as the D call from the table, unchecked against the DNA. TRBV21-1 is a recognized pseudogene. The length of the CDR3 is 15 residues. The CDR3 sequence: CASSKGPGIPYEQYF. The CDR3 DNA reads as TGTGCCAGCAGCAAAGGCCCAGGAATCCCCTACGAGCAGTACTTC.

The chain joins TRBV5-1 to TRBJ2-2; 11 bases fit TRBD1. CDR3 length equals 17 residues. Germline loops: CDR1 SGHRS, CDR2 YFSETQ. Germline trimming cut 0 bases from V and 4 bases from J; bases unmatched to any gene: 5. The CDR3 sequence: CASSLDGTGGLTGELFF. Written as DNA, the CDR3 is TGCGCCAGCAGCTTGGACGGGACAGGGGGGCTCACCGGGGAGCTGTTTTTT.

V is TRBV7-2 and J is TRBJ2-7; the match to TRBD1 covers 9 bases. After removal of 4 bases from V and 7 bases from J, the junction contained 8 bases not matched to a gene. Germline CDR1 reads SGHTA; CDR2 reads FQGNSA. The CDR3 loop spans 14 amino acids. The CDR3: CASSYRTGDYEQYF. Written as DNA, the CDR3 is TGTGCCAGCAGCTATAGGACAGGGGACTATGAGCAGTACTTC.

The chain joins TRBV13 to TRBJ2-1; TRBD2 matches 13 bases. Trimming at V came to 3 bases and at J to 2 bases, leaving 7 bases not matched to a gene. Germline CDR1 reads PRHDT; CDR2 reads FYEKMQ (reference sequence). The CDR3 totals 18 residues. The CDR3 DNA is TGTGCCAGCAGCTTCGGACTAGCGGGAGACGGGACCTACAATGAGCAGTTCTTC. Amino acids: CASSFGLAGDGTYNEQFF.

This rearrangement joins TRBV11-3 to TRBJ2-1, with 9 bases that match TRBD1. The CDR3 length is 14 residues. The V gene's germline CDR1 is SGHNT and CDR2 YENEEA. Trimming at V came to 2 bases and at J to 8 bases, leaving 4 bases not matched to a gene. CDR3 DNA sequence: TGTGCCAGCAGCTTAATGACAGGGGGAGATGAGCAGTTCTTC. This translates into CASSLMTGGDEQFF.

The V and J genes are TRBV5-1 and TRBJ1-1; D is unresolved. The CDR3 has 14 residues. Between the trimmed V and J ends, which lost 6 bases and 1 base, there was a span of 13 bases. In germline, CDR1 is SGHRS, CDR2 YFSETQ. As DNA, the CDR3 is TGCGCCAGCAAAATGGCGGTCGCGAACACTGAAGCTTTCTTT. It codes for CASKMAVANTEAFF. Filled out from reference TRBV5-1 and TRBJ1-1, the complete variable domain reads KAGVTQTPRYLIKTRGQQVTLSCSPISGHRSVSWYQQTPGQGLQFLFEYFSETQRNKGNFPGRFSGRQFSNSRSEMNVSTLELGDSALYLCASKMAVANTEAFFGQGTRLTVV.

The count of this clone is one. Other DNA sequences within the sample encode an identical CDR3. The V and J genes are TRBV5-1 and TRBJ1-1; unclear D gene. V was cut by 4 bases and J by 2 bases, with 6 bases left in between. The CDR3 is 12 residues long. Germline CDR1 is SGHRS and CDR2 is YFSETQ. The CDR3 sequence: CASSPGNTEAFF. The DNA of the CDR3 is TGCGCCAGCAGCCCAGGAAACACTGAAGCTTTCTTT.

The sample holds one count of this clone. This sequence joins TRBV15 and TRBJ1-3; the D gene is possibly TRBD1 (5 bases). The CDR3 loop spans 14 amino acids. The germline V gene has CDR1 LNHNV and CDR2 YYDKDF (reference sequence). The V end was cut by 1 base, the J end by 2 bases, with 6 bases between. The CDR3 DNA is TGTGCCACCAGCAGAGTGACAGCTGGAAACACCATATATTTT. Translating gives CATSRVTAGNTIYF.

The rearrangement links TRBV5-4 to TRBJ2-4, with D possibly TRBD2 on 7 matching bases. Germline values: CDR1 SGHNT, CDR2 YYREEE (reference sequence). CDR3 size: 16 residues. Between the trimmed V and J ends, which lost 4 bases and 3 bases, there was a span of 17 bases. The DNA of the CDR3 is TGTGCCAGCAGCCCCCTGGAAGGGGGGGGCAAAAACATTCAGTACTTC. Translated, it gives CASSPLEGGGKNIQYF.

The genes are TRBV18 and TRBJ2-3; D possibly corresponds to TRBD2 (5 bases). This CDR3 has 14 amino acids. CDR1 is KGHSH and CDR2 is LQKENI in the germline V gene. Trimming removed 3 bases at V and 4 bases at J, with 11 bases between. DNA of the CDR3: TGTGCCAGCTCACCGCTAGGACTTCCAGATACGCAGTATTTT. Translating gives CASSPLGLPDTQYF.

The rearrangement links TRBV7-8 to TRBJ1-2; a possible D gene is TRBD1 (5 bases). This CDR3 is 15 amino acids long. V was trimmed by 3 bases and J by 3 bases, leaving 14 bases between them. CDR1 is SGHVS and CDR2 is FQNEAQ in the germline V gene. The CDR3 coding sequence is TGTGCCAGCAGCTTTACGGGGGAGGGGTACTATGGCTACACCTTC. Its translation is CASSFTGEGYYGYTF.

The chain uses TRBV7-9 and TRBJ2-1, with 11 bases matching TRBD2. The CDR3 loop spans 17 amino acids. V lost 6 bases, J lost 0 bases, and 7 bases stayed unmatched. The germline V gene encodes CDR1 SEHNR and CDR2 FQNEAQ (reference sequence). In DNA form, the CDR3 reads TGTGCCAGCAGAAAGGGGCTAGCGGGAGGCTCCTACAATGAGCAGTTCTTC. Its protein is CASRKGLAGGSYNEQFF.

CDR3: CASSPHGQGYEQYF. CDR3 nucleotides: TGTGCCAGCAGCCCCCATGGACAGGGCTACGAGCAGTACTTC. V gene TRBV7-2 combines with J gene TRBJ2-7; 8 nucleotides match TRBD1. V was pared by 5 bases and J by 3 bases, with 6 bases of the junction left unmatched. The germline gives CDR1 SGHTA, CDR2 FQGNSA. This CDR3 region has 14 residues.

J is TRBJ2-7 and V is TRBV4-1; D ambiguous. Trimming pared 3 bases from V and 2 bases from J, leaving 20 bases between. From germline, CDR1 is MGHRA and CDR2 YSYEKL. This CDR3 contains 17 residues. The CDR3 here is CASSQTWAQSLTYEQYF. The CDR3 coding sequence is TGCGCCAGCAGCCAGACGTGGGCACAAAGTCTCACCTACGAGCAGTACTTC.

V and J are TRBV6-6 and TRBJ1-2, with a weak D call TRBD1 (6 bases). V dropped 6 bases and J dropped 4 bases, with 21 bases sitting between them. The CDR3 is 16 residues long. Germline lookup yields CDR1 MNHNY and CDR2 SVGAGI (reference sequence). The CDR3 is CASSIFQSGDPYGYTF. The DNA of the CDR3 is TGTGCCAGCAGCATATTTCAATCAGGGGACCCCTATGGCTACACCTTC.

The gene calls are TRBV6-1 and TRBJ2-2, with TRBD1 identical over 8 bases. The CDR3 loop spans 17 amino acids. Germline values: CDR1 MNHNS, CDR2 SASEGT. Losses at the gene ends were 4 bases for V and 8 bases for J; bases not matched to a gene: 15. CDR3 in DNA: TGTGCCAGCAGTGTATCTTTAGTAGGACAGGGTGTGGGGGAGCTGTTTTTT. Amino acid sequence: CASSVSLVGQGVGELFF.

This clone came up once. As DNA, the CDR3 is TGCGCCAGCAGCTTGTCAGGCGCGTCAGAGACCCAGTACTTC. Translation gives CASSLSGASETQYF. The chain combines TRBV5-1 with TRBJ2-5; no clear D. The ends were cut back, 1 base at V and 4 bases at J, with 11 bases in the middle. The germline V gene has CDR1 SGHRS and CDR2 YFSETQ. CDR3 length: 14 amino acids.

CDR3 nucleotide sequence: TGTGCCAGCAGCTACGGACAGAGCAATCAGCCCCAGCATTTT. It specifies CASSYGQSNQPQHF. The chain employs TRBV5-6 and TRBJ1-5, with a weak D call TRBD1 (6 bases). The CDR3 has 14 amino acids. Germline V gene lookup returns CDR1 SGHDT and CDR2 YYEEEE. Trimming removed 3 bases at V and 1 base at J, with 8 bases between.

V and J are TRBV5-1 and TRBJ1-4; D possibly corresponds to TRBD1 (5 bases). The germline V gene has CDR1 SGHRS and CDR2 YFSETQ. The V end was cut by 2 bases, the J end by 8 bases, with 10 bases between. The CDR3 has 13 residues. In DNA, the CDR3 is TGCGCCAGCAGCTTCGACAGTTGGGAAAAACTGTTTTTT. Translation: CASSFDSWEKLFF.

The chain has TRBV5-1 and TRBJ2-5, with 9 positions matching TRBD1. CDR1 SGHRS and CDR2 YFSETQ come from the germline V gene. The trim removed 0 bases at V and 5 bases at J, leaving 8 bases unmatched. This CDR3 region has 16 residues. DNA of the CDR3: TGCGCCAGCAGCTTGGCAGGGACAGGGCAAATGGAGACCCAGTACTTC. Encoded protein: CASSLAGTGQMETQYF.

The rearrangement joins TRBV20-1 to TRBJ2-5; a possible D gene is TRBD1 (6 bases). Trimming took 7 bases from V and 5 from J, leaving 11 bases between them. The CDR3 consists of 11 residues. CDR1 is DFQATT and CDR2 is SNEGSKA in the germline V gene (reference sequence). DNA for the CDR3: TGCAGTGGGCAAGGACAGGAGACCCAGTACTTC. It specifies CSGQGQETQYF.

The chain has TRBV9 and TRBJ2-1; possibly TRBD1 for D (6 bases). Germline assignment: CDR1 SGDLS and CDR2 YYNGEE. The CDR3 covers 14 residues. Between the trimmed V and J ends, which lost 3 bases and 8 bases, there was a span of 15 bases. The CDR3 sequence: CASSETGMWDEQFF. In nucleotides, the CDR3 is TGTGCCAGCAGCGAAACAGGGATGTGGGATGAGCAGTTCTTC.

The gene calls are TRBV11-3 and TRBJ2-2, with 10 bases identical to TRBD1. Trimming cost V 7 bases and J 8 bases; bases outside gene matches: 13. CDR3 length: 16 amino acids. Germline V gives CDR1 SGHNT, CDR2 YENEEA. This chain's CDR3 is CASNKRGTGVFGELFF. Here the CDR3 DNA reads TGTGCCAGCAACAAAAGGGGGACAGGGGTTTTTGGGGAGCTGTTTTTT.

The chain employs TRBV5-1 and TRBJ2-5, with D perhaps matching TRBD1 (6 bases). V gave up 2 bases and J gave up 3 bases, with 20 bases separating them. This CDR3 contains 17 residues. Germline V gives CDR1 SGHRS, CDR2 YFSETQ. CDR3 in DNA: TGCGCCAGCAGCTTAGTCACAGGGAACGGTTGGGAAGAGACCCAGTACTTC. Protein sequence: CASSLVTGNGWEETQYF.

The V call is TRBV5-1, the J call TRBJ2-5; the D is unclear. The germline V and J ends were trimmed by 0 bases and 2 bases, with 5 bases remaining between them. Germline V lookup: CDR1 SGHRS, CDR2 YFSETQ. The CDR3 runs 13 residues. Here the CDR3 reads CASSLGVQETQYF. The CDR3 DNA reads as TGCGCCAGCAGCTTGGGAGTACAAGAGACCCAGTACTTC.

The CDR3 bases are TGTGCCAGCAGTGACCACCCTTTGGACAGGTCCAGCGAGCAGTACTTC. Translated: CASSDHPLDRSSEQYF. The chain joins TRBV2 to TRBJ2-7, with 7 nucleotides matching TRBD1. CDR3 length: 16 residues. Trimming cost V 3 bases and J 6 bases; bases outside gene matches: 14. Germline V lookup: CDR1 SNHLY, CDR2 FYNNEI.